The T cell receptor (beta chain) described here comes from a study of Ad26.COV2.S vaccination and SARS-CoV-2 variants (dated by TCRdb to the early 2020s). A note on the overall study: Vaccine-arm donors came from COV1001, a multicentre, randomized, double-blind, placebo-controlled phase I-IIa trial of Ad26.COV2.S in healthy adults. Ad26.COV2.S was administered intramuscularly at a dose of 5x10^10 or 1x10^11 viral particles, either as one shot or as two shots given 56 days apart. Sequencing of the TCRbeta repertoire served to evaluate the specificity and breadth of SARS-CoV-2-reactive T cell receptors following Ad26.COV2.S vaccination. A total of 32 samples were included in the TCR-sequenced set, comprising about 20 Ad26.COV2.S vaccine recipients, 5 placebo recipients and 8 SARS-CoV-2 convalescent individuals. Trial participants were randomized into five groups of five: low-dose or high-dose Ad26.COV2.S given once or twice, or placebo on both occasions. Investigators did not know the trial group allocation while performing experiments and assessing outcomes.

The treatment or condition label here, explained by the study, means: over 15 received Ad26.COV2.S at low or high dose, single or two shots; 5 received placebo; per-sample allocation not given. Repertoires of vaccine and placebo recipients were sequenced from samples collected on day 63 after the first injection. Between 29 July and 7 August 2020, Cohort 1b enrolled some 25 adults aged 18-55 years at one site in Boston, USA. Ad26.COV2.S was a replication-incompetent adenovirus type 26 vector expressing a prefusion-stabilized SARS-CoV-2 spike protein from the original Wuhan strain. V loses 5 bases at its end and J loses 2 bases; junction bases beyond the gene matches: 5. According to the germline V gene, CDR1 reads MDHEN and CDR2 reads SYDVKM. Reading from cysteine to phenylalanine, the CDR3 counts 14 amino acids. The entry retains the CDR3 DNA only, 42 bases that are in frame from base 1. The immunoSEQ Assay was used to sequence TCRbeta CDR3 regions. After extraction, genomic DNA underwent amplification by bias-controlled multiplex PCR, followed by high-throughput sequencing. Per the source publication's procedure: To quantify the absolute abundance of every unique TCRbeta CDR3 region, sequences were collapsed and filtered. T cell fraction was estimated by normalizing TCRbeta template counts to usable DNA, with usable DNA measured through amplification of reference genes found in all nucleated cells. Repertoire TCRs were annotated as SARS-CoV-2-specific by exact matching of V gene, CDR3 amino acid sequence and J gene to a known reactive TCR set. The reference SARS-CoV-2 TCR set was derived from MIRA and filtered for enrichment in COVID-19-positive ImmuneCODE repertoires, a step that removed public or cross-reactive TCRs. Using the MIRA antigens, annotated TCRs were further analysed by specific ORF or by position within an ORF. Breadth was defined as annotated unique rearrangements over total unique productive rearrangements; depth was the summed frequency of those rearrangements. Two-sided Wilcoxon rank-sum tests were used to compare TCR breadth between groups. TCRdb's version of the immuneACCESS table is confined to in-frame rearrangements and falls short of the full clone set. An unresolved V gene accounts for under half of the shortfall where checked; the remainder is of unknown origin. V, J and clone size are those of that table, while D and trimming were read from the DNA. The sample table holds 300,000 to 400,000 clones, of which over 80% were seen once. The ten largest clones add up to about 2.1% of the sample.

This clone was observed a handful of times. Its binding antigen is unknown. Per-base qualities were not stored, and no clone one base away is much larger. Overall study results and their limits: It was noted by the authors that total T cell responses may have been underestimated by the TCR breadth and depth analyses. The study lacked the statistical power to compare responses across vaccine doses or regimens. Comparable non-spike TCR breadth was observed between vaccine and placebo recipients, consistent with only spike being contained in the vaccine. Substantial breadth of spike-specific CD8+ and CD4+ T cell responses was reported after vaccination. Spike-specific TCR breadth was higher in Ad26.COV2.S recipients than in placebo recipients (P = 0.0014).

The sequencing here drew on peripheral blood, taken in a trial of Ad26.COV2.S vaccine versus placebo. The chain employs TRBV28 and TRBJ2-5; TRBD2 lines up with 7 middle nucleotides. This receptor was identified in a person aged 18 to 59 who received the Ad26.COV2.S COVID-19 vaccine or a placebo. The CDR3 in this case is CASSRAGRQETQYF. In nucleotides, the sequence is TGTGCCAGCAGTAGAGCGGGGAGACAAGAGACCCAGTACTTC.